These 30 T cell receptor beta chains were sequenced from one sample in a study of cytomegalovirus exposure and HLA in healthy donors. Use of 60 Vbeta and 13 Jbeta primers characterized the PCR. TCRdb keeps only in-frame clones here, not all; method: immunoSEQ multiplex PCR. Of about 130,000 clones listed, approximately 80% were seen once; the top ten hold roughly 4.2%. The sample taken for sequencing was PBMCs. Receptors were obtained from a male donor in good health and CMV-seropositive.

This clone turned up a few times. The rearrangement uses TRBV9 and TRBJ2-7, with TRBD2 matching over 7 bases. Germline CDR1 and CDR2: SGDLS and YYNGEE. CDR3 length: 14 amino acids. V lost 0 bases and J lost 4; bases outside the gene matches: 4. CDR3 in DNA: TGTGCCAGCAGCGTAGGGGGAGGGAAATACGAGCAGTACTTC. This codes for CASSVGGGKYEQYF.

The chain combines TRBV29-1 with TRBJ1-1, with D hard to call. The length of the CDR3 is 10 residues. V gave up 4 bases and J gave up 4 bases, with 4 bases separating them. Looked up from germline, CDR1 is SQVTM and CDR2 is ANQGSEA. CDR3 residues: CSVVVTEAFF. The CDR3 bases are TGCAGCGTTGTCGTCACTGAAGCTTTCTTT. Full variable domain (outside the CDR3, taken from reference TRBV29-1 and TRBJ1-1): SAVISQKPSRDICQRGTSLTIQCQVDSQVTMMFWYRQQPGQSLTLIATANQGSEATYESGFVIDKFPISRPNLTFSTLTVSNMSPEDSSIYLCSVVVTEAFFGQGTRLTVV.

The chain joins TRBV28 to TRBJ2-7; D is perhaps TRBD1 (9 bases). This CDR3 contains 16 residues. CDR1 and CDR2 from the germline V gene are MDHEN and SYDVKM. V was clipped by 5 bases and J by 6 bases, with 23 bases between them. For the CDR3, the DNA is TGTGCCAGCAGTACGGGGGGGGGACAGGGTCCGGGCGAGCAGTACTTC. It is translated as CASSTGGGQGPGEQYF.

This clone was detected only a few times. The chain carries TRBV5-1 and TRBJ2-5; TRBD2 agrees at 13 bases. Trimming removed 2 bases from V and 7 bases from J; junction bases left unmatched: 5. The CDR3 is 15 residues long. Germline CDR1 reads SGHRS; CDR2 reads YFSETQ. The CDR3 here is CASSFSGTSGMTQYF. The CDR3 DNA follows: TGCGCCAGCAGCTTTTCTGGGACTAGCGGGATGACCCAGTACTTC.

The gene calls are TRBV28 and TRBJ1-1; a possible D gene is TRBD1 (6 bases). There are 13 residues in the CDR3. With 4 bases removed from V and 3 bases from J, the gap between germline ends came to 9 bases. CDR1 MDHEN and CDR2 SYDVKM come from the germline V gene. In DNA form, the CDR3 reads TGTGCCAGCAGTTGGGACACTTACACTGAAGCTTTCTTT. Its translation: CASSWDTYTEAFF. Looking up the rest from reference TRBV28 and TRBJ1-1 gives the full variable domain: DVKVTQSSRYLVKRTGEKVFLECVQDMDHENMFWYRQDPGLGLRLIYFSYDVKMKEKGDIPEGYSVSREKKERFSLILESASTNQTSMYLCASSWDTYTEAFFGQGTRLTVV.

Here the CDR3 reads CASSYRTGQYSYGYTF. As DNA, the CDR3 is TGTGCCAGCAGTTACCGAACAGGGCAGTACAGCTATGGCTACACCTTC. The rearrangement uses TRBV6-5 and TRBJ1-2; possibly TRBD1 for D (6 bases). This CDR3 contains 16 residues. V was trimmed by 2 bases and J by 4 bases, leaving 17 bases between them. CDR1 and CDR2 (germline): MNHEY, SVGAGI.

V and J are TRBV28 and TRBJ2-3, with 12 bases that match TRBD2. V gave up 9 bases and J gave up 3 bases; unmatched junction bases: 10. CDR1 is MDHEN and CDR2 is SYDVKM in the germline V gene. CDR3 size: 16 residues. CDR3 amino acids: CARKTSGGKRTDTQYF. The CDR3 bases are TGTGCCAGGAAGACTAGCGGGGGTAAAAGAACAGATACGCAGTATTTT.

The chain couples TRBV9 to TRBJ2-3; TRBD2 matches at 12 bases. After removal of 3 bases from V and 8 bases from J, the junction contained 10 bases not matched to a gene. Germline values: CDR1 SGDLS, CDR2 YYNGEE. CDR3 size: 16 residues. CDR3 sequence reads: CASSGLAGEGAGTQYF. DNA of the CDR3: TGTGCCAGCAGCGGACTAGCGGGAGAGGGGGCAGGTACGCAGTATTTT.

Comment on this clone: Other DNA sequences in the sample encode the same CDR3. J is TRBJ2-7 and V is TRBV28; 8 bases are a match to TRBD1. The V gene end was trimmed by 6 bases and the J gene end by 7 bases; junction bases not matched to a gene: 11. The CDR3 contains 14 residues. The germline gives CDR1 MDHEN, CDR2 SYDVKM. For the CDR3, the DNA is TGTGCCAGCAGCCCAGGGGGCGCATTATTAGAGCAGTACTTC. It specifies CASSPGGALLEQYF. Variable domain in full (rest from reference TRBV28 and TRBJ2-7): DVKVTQSSRYLVKRTGEKVFLECVQDMDHENMFWYRQDPGLGLRLIYFSYDVKMKEKGDIPEGYSVSREKKERFSLILESASTNQTSMYLCASSPGGALLEQYFGPGTRLTVT.

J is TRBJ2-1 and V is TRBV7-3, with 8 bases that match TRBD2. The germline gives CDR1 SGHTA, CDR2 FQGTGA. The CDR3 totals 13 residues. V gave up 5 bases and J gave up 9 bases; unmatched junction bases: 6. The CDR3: CASSAGTRVEQFF. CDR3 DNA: TGTGCCAGCAGCGCCGGGACTAGGGTTGAGCAGTTCTTC.

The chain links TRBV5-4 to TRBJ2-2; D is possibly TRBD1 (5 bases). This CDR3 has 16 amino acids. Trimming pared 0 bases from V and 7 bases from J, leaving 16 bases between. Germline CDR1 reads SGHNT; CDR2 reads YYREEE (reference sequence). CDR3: CASSLGGQGKGGELFF. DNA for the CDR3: TGTGCCAGCAGCTTGGGAGGCCAGGGTAAAGGCGGGGAGCTGTTTTTT.

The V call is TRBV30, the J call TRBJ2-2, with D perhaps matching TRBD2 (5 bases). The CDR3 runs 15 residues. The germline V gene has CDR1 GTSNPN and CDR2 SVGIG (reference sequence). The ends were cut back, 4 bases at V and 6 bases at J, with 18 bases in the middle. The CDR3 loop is CAWTGKRALAGELFF. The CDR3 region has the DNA TGTGCCTGGACCGGCAAGAGGGCCCTGGCCGGGGAGCTGTTTTTT.

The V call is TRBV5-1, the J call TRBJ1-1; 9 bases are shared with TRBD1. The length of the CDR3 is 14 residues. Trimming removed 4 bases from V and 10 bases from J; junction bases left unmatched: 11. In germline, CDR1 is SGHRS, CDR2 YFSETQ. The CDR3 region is CASSPVGTGRGAFF. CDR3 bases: TGCGCCAGCAGCCCCGTGGGGACAGGGCGCGGAGCTTTCTTT.

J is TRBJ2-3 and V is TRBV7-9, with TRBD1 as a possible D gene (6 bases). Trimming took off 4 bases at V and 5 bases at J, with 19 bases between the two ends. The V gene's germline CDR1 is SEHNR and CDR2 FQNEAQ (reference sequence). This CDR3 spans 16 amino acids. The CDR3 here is CASSWGADSGKDTQYF. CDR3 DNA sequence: TGTGCCAGCAGCTGGGGCGCGGACAGTGGGAAAGATACGCAGTATTTT.

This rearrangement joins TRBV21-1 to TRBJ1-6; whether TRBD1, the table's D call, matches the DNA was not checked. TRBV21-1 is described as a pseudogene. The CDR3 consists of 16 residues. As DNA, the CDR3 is TGTGCCAGCAGCTGTCTGCAGGGTGGTTGGGATTCACCCCTCCACTTT. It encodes CASSCLQGGWDSPLHF.

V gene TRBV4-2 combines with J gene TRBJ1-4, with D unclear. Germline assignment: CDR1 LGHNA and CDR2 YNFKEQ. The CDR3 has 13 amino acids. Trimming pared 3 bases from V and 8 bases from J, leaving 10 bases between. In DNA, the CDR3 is TGTGCCAGCAGCCAGCATCAACAGGAAAAACTGTTTTTT. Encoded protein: CASSQHQQEKLFF.

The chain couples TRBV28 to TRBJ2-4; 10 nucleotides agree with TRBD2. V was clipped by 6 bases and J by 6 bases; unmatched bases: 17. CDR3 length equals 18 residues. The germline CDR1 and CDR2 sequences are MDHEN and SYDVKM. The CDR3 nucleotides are TGTGCCAGCAGCCCCACGCTAGCGGGAGTGCCCCTAGGAAACATTCAGTACTTC. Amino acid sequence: CASSPTLAGVPLGNIQYF.

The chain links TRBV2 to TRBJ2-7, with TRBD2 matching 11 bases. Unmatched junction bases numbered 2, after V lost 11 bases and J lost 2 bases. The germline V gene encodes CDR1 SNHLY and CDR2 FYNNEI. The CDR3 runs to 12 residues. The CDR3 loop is CAGGLAAYEQYF. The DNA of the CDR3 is TGTGCCGGGGGACTAGCGGCCTACGAGCAGTACTTC. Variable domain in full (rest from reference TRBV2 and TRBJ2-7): EPEVTQTPSHQVTQMGQEVILRCVPISNHLYFYWYRQILGQKVEFLVSFYNNEISEKSEIFDDQFSVERPDGSNFTLKIRSTKLEDSAMYFCAGGLAAYEQYFGPGTRLTVT.

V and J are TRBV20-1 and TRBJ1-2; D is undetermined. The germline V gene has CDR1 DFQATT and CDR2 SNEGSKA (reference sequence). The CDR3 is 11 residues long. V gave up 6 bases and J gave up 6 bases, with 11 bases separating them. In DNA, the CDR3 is TGCAGTGCCGGCGAGAGGGATGGCTACACCTTC. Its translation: CSAGERDGYTF.

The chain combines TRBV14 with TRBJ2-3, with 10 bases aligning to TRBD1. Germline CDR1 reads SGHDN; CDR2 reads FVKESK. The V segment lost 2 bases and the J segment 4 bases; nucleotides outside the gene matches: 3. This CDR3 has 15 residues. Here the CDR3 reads CASSQRTGGSDTQYF. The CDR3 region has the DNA TGTGCCAGCAGCCAAAGGACAGGGGGGTCAGATACGCAGTATTTT.

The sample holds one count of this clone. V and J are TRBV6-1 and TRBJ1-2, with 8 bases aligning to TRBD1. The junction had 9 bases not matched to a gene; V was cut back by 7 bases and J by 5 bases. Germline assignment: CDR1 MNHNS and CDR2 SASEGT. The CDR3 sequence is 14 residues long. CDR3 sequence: CASTPGTGLYGYTF. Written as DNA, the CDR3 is TGTGCCAGCACCCCCGGGACAGGTCTTTATGGCTACACCTTC.

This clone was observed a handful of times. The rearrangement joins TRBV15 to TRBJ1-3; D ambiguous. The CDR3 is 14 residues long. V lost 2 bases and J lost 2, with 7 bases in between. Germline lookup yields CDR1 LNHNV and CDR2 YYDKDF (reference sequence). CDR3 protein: CATSRTYTGNTIYF. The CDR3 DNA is TGTGCCACCAGCAGAACATACACTGGAAACACCATATATTTT.

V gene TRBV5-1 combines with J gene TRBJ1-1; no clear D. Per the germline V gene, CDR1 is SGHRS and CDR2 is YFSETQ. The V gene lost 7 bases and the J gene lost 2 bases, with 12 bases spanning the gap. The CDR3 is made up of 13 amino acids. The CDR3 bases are TGCGCCAGCGCTTGGGAGATAAACACTGAAGCTTTCTTT. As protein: CASAWEINTEAFF.

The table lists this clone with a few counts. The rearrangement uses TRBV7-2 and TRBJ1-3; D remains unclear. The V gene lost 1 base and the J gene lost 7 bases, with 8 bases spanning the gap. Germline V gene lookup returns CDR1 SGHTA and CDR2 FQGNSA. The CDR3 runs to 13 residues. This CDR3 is CASSLVGSNTIYF. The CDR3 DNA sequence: TGTGCCAGCAGCTTAGTGGGCTCGAACACCATATATTTT.

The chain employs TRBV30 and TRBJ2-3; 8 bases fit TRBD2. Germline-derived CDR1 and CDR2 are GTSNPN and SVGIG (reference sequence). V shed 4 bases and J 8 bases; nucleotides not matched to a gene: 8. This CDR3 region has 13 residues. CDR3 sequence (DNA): TGTGCCTGGAACTCCGGGACTAGAGCTACGCAGTATTTT. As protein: CAWNSGTRATQYF.

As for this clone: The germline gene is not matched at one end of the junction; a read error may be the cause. CDR3 sequence: CAWSPLRGPSAKNSQYF. The CDR3 nucleotides read TGTGCCTGGAGTCCCCTAAGGGGGCCCAGCGCCAAAAACAGTCAGTACTTC. The V gene is TRBV30, the J gene TRBJ2-4; 7 bases are a match to TRBD1. The CDR3 is 17 amino acids. Germline values: CDR1 GTSNPN, CDR2 SVGIG (reference sequence).

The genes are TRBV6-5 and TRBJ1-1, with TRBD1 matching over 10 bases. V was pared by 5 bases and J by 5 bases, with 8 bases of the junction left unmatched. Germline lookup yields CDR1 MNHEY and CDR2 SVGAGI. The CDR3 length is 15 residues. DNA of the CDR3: TGTGCCAGCAGTATCGACAGGGGGCTTGTAACTGAAGCTTTCTTT. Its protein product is CASSIDRGLVTEAFF.

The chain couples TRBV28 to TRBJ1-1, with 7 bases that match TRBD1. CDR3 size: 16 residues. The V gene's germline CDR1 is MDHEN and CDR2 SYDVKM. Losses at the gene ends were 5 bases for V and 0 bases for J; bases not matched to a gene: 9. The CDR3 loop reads CASSPMTGPMNTEAFF. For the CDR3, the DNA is TGTGCCAGCAGTCCCATGACAGGGCCGATGAACACTGAAGCTTTCTTT.

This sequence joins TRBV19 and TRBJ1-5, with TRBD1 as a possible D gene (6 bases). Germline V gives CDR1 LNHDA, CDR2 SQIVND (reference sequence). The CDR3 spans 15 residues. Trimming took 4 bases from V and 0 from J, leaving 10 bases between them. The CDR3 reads CASSTGAHSNQPQHF. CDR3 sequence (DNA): TGTGCCAGTAGTACAGGGGCGCATAGCAATCAGCCCCAGCATTTT.

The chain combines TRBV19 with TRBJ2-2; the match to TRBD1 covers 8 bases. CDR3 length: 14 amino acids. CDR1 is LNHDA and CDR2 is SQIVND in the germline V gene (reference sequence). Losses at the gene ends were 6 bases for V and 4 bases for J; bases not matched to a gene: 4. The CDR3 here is CASRNTGGTGELFF. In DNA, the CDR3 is TGTGCCAGTAGGAACACAGGGGGCACCGGGGAGCTGTTTTTT. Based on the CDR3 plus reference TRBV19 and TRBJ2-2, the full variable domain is DGGITQSPKYLFRKEGQNVTLSCEQNLNHDAMYWYRQDPGQGLRLIYYSQIVNDFQKGDIAEGYSVSREKKESFPLTVTSAQKNPTAFYLCASRNTGGTGELFFGEGSRLTVL.